The sequence of this T cell receptor beta chain was determined in a study of T-cell memory formation after mild COVID-19. General study results and limits: SARS-CoV-2 specificity of second-wave clones peaking day 37 was unconfirmed. Chiefly within CM and EM were the contracting CD4+ clones; CD8+ ones were within EMRA.

This clonotype was observed a handful of times. The antigen is unknown. Germline V gene sequence: CDR1 SGDLS, CDR2 YYNGEE. The ends lost 6 bases at V and 5 bases at J; junction bases unmatched: 10. The CDR3 has 14 residues. Researchers used 5'RACE with constant-segment primers to make TCR alpha and TCR beta cDNA libraries that carry sample barcodes and UMIs. TCRdb recomputed calls from the 5' RACE reads with MiXCR, one row per CDR3 protein. In the table there are approximately 400,000 distinct CDR3 sequences, 20% to 25% of which are singletons. The clonotype was recovered from an adult woman who had mild COVID-19 (a few samples of this study predate the infection). Cell type and time point are not known. The genes are TRBV9 and TRBJ2-7; TRBD2 agrees at 8 bases. The sample was PBMCs or a T cell subset sorted from them (not recorded which). CDR3 amino acids: CASNPAGVHDEQYF. The CDR3 nucleotides are TGTGCCAGCAACCCAGCGGGAGTTCACGACGAGCAGTACTTC.